The next 17 T cell receptor beta chains were all read from a single sample in a study of blood T cell repertoires in COVID-19. Libraries were prepared by immunoSEQ multiplex PCR; TCRdb keeps only in-frame clonotypes and omits some of them. The data show some 180,000 clones, around 80% seen once. Specimen: PBMCs or T cells enriched from blood (not recorded which). The receptors derive from a man between 60 and 75 years old who had been exposed to COVID-19.

This clone was recorded only once. The chain joins TRBV5-1 to TRBJ2-7, with 7 bases lining up with TRBD1. Germline V gene data show CDR1 as SGHRS and CDR2 as YFSETQ. This CDR3 contains 14 residues. Trimming at V came to 0 bases and at J to 2 bases, leaving 2 bases not matched to a gene. The CDR3 DNA reads as TGCGCCAGCAGCTTGGTGCAGGGGGCCTACGAGCAGTACTTC. This translates into CASSLVQGAYEQYF.

V gene TRBV14 combines with J gene TRBJ1-2; D not certain. Trimming left V 4 bases short and J 2 bases short, with 14 bases between. Per germline, CDR1 SGHDN and CDR2 FVKESK. The CDR3 has 15 residues. This chain's CDR3 is CASSPSTQLNYGYTF. CDR3 sequence (DNA): TGTGCCAGCAGCCCCTCTACTCAACTGAACTATGGCTACACCTTC.

The chain carries TRBV20-1 and TRBJ2-2, with 8 nucleotides matching TRBD1. The germline V gene has CDR1 DFQATT and CDR2 SNEGSKA (reference sequence). The CDR3 loop spans 13 amino acids. V dropped 3 bases and J dropped 7; count of bases not matched to a gene: 4. The CDR3 bases are TGCAGTGCTAGTAACAGGGGGGACGGGGAGCTGTTTTTT. Encoded protein: CSASNRGDGELFF.

To note about this clone: One junction end does not reproduce the germline sequence, and a read error may be involved. V gene TRBV29-1 combines with J gene TRBJ1-2; D might be TRBD1 (6 bases). CDR1 SQVTM and CDR2 ANQGSEA come from the germline V gene. The CDR3 spans 15 residues. CDR3 coding DNA: TGCAGCGTTGGGGGCAGGGGACTATCTAATTATGGCTACACCTTC. Its protein product is CSVGGRGLSNYGYTF. The whole variable domain, filled in from reference TRBV29-1 and TRBJ1-2, reads SAVISQKPSRDICQRGTSLTIQCQVDSQVTMMFWYRQQPGQSLTLIATANQGSEATYESGFVIDKFPISRPNLTFSTLTVSNMSPEDSSIYLCSVGGRGLSNYGYTFGSGTRLTVV.

V is TRBV5-1 and J is TRBJ2-5; 8 bases map to TRBD2. V gave up 4 bases and J gave up 4 bases; unmatched junction bases: 6. This CDR3 comprises 14 residues. The V gene's germline CDR1 is SGHRS and CDR2 YFSETQ. The CDR3 loop is CASSGTSGGETQYF. CDR3 in DNA: TGCGCCAGCAGCGGAACTAGCGGAGGAGAGACCCAGTACTTC.

This chain's CDR3 is CASSDRLAGQFF. The CDR3, as DNA: TGTGCCAGTAGTGATCGACTAGCCGGGCAGTTCTTC. The chain is built from TRBV19 and TRBJ2-1; 7 bases fit TRBD2. With V trimmed by 5 bases and J by 12 bases, 7 bases remained unmatched. The germline CDR1 and CDR2 sequences are LNHDA and SQIVND (reference sequence). The CDR3 sequence is 12 residues long.

The chain is built from TRBV3-1 (or the pseudogene TRBV3-2) and TRBJ1-2; 8 bases fit TRBD1. After removal of 2 bases from V and 6 bases from J, the junction contained 8 bases not matched to a gene. In germline, CDR1 is LGHDT, CDR2 YNNKEL (reference sequence). The CDR3 is 15 residues long. CDR3 residues: CASSQPSGGVHGYTF. The CDR3 DNA is TGTGCCAGCAGCCAACCCTCAGGGGGCGTTCATGGCTACACCTTC.

This chain uses TRBV29-1 with TRBJ1-1, with a possible D match to TRBD1 (5 bases). The CDR3 covers 11 residues. The V end lost 6 bases, the J end lost 8 bases, and 13 bases lay between the germline ends. Germline assignment: CDR1 SQVTM and CDR2 ANQGSEA. The CDR3 region is CSVQGRWEAFF. CDR3 DNA: TGCAGCGTCCAGGGCCGGTGGGAAGCTTTCTTT.

CDR3 DNA sequence: TGTGCCAGCAGTTTGGACAGCATCGCCGCTTTCTTT. Amino acid sequence: CASSLDSIAAFF. The gene calls are TRBV28 and TRBJ1-1, with D possibly matching TRBD1 (6 bases). The CDR3 sequence is 12 residues long. The germline CDR1 and CDR2 sequences are MDHEN and SYDVKM. V was clipped by 3 bases and J by 11 bases, with 13 bases between them.

The rearrangement joins TRBV2 to TRBJ1-5, with 9 bases aligning to TRBD1. Losses at the gene ends were 6 bases for V and 3 bases for J; bases not matched to a gene: 6. CDR3 length equals 15 residues. Per germline, CDR1 SNHLY and CDR2 FYNNEI. CDR3 bases: TGTGCCAGCAGGACGGACAGGGGCTCCAATCAGCCCCAGCATTTT. Protein product: CASRTDRGSNQPQHF.

The chain carries TRBV5-1 and TRBJ2-7; tentatively, D is TRBD1 (5 bases). Trimming stripped 0 bases from V and 3 bases from J, with 10 bases between. The CDR3 has 14 residues. CDR1 is SGHRS, CDR2 YFSETQ, per germline. The CDR3 DNA follows: TGCGCCAGCAGCTTGGATACAGGACACTACGAGCAGTACTTC. This gives the protein CASSLDTGHYEQYF.

The genes are TRBV10-2 and TRBJ2-7; 7 nucleotides agree with TRBD2. Per germline, CDR1 WSHSY and CDR2 SAAADI. CDR3 length: 14 amino acids. J gave up 2 bases and V 6 bases, and 7 bases lay outside the gene matches. CDR3 coding DNA: TGCGCCAGCAGATTAGCGGGTGGGGCCTACGAGCAGTACTTC. It is translated as CASRLAGGAYEQYF.

This chain connects TRBV23-1 to TRBJ1-5, with D possibly matching TRBD1 (5 bases). TRBV23-1 is marked as an open reading frame, function uncertain. The V end was cut by 2 bases, the J end by 3 bases, with 8 bases between. This CDR3 comprises 14 residues. Written as DNA, the CDR3 is TGCGCCAGCAGTCAACAGGGCTACAATCAGCCCCAGCATTTT. Translation: CASSQQGYNQPQHF.

The V and J genes are TRBV19 and TRBJ2-5; 10 bases map to TRBD2. Germline CDR1 reads LNHDA; CDR2 reads SQIVND (reference sequence). V was clipped by 5 bases and J by 2 bases; unmatched bases: 11. The CDR3 totals 17 residues. This CDR3 is CASSGQTWTSGQETQYF. In nucleotides, the CDR3 is TGTGCCAGTAGTGGACAGACATGGACTAGCGGACAAGAGACCCAGTACTTC.

The chain has TRBV4-3 and TRBJ1-5; 9 nucleotides align to TRBD1. The CDR3 loop spans 15 amino acids. Trimming at V came to 0 bases and at J to 6 bases, leaving 3 bases not matched to a gene. Germline CDR1 reads LGHNA; CDR2 reads YSLEER. The CDR3 reads CASSQDQTGGQPQHF. CDR3 bases: TGCGCCAGCAGCCAAGATCAGACAGGGGGTCAGCCCCAGCATTTT.

The rearrangement joins TRBV5-1 to TRBJ1-1; 8 positions match TRBD1. Germline V CDR1 and CDR2: SGHRS, YFSETQ. The CDR3 has 14 residues. The V segment lost 5 bases and the J segment 5 bases; nucleotides outside the gene matches: 8. CDR3 nucleotides: TGCGCCAGCAGGACCGGGGACAGGAGTACTGAAGCTTTCTTT. This translates into CASRTGDRSTEAFF. The entire variable domain, with the rest obtained from reference TRBV5-1 and TRBJ1-1, is as follows: KAGVTQTPRYLIKTRGQQVTLSCSPISGHRSVSWYQQTPGQGLQFLFEYFSETQRNKGNFPGRFSGRQFSNSRSEMNVSTLELGDSALYLCASRTGDRSTEAFFGQGTRLTVV.

The chain carries TRBV5-4 and TRBJ2-3, with a possible D match to TRBD1 (7 bases). Per germline, CDR1 SGHNT and CDR2 YYREEE (reference sequence). Trimming took 5 bases from V and 0 from J, leaving 13 bases between them. This CDR3 region has 15 residues. CDR3 coding DNA: TGTGCCAGCAGGGCAGGGGGGCCTAGCACAGATACGCAGTATTTT. Translating it yields CASRAGGPSTDTQYF.